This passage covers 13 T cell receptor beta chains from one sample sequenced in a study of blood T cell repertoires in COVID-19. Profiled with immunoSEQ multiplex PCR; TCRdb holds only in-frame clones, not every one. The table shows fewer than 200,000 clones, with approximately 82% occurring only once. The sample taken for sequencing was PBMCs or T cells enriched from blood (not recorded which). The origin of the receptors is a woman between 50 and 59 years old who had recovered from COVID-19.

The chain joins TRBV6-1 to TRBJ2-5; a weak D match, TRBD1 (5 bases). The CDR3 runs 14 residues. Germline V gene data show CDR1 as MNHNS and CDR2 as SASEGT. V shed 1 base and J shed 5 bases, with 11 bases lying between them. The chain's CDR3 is CASSEVLTAETQYF. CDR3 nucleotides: TGTGCCAGCAGTGAAGTCTTGACAGCGGAGACCCAGTACTTC.

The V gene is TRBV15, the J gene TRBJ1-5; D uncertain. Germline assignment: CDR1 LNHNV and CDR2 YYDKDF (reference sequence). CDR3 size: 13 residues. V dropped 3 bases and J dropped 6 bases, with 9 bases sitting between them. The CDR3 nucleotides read TGTGCCACCAGCAGGGTACGGGGTCAGCCCCAGCATTTT. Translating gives CATSRVRGQPQHF. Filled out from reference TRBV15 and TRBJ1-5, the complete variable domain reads DAMVIQNPRYQVTQFGKPVTLSCSQTLNHNVMYWYQQKSSQAPKLLFHYYDKDFNNEADTPDNFQSRRPNTSFCFLDIRSPGLGDTAMYLCATSRVRGQPQHFGDGTRLSIL.

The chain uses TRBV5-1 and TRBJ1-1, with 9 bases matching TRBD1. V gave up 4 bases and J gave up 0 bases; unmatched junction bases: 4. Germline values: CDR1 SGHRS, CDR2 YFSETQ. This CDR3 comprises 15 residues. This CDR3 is CASSATGGLNTEAFF. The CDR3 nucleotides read TGCGCCAGCAGCGCCACAGGGGGCCTGAACACTGAAGCTTTCTTT.

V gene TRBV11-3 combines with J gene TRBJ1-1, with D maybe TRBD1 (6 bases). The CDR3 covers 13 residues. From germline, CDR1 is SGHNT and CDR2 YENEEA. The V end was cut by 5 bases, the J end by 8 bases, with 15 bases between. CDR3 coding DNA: TGTGCCAGCAGCCCACGACAGGCTGCGGAAGCTTTCTTT. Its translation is CASSPRQAAEAFF.

The CDR3 protein is CASSQGQGSNQPQHF. For the CDR3, the DNA is TGCGCCAGCAGCCAGGGACAGGGCTCCAATCAGCCCCAGCATTTT. The chain joins TRBV5-1 to TRBJ1-5; 9 nucleotides line up with TRBD1. The J segment lost 3 bases and the V segment lost 4 bases, leaving 5 bases of the junction unmatched. The CDR3 totals 15 residues. The germline CDR1 and CDR2 sequences are SGHRS and YFSETQ.

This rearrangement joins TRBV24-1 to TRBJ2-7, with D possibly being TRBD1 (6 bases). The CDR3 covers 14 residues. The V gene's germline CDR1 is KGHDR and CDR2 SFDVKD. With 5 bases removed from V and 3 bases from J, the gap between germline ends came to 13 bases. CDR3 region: CATSVTGNDYEQYV. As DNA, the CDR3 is TGTGCCACCAGTGTAACAGGGAACGACTACGAGCAGTACGTC.

The DNA of the CDR3 is TGTGCCAGCAGCTTAGGTTCAGGGATTAATCAGCCCCAGCATTTT. It specifies CASSLGSGINQPQHF. The chain combines TRBV7-3 with TRBJ1-5, with D perhaps TRBD1 (5 bases). Germline CDR1 reads SGHTA; CDR2 reads FQGTGA. The V end was cut by 2 bases, the J end by 4 bases, with 12 bases between. This CDR3 is 15 amino acids long.

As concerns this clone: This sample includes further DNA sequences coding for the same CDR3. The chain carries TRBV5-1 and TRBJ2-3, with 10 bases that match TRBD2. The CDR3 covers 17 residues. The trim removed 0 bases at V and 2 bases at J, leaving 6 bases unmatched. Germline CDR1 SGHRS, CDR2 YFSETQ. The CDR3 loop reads CASSLEALAGVTDTQYF. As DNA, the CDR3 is TGCGCCAGCAGCTTGGAGGCGCTAGCGGGGGTCACAGATACGCAGTATTTT.

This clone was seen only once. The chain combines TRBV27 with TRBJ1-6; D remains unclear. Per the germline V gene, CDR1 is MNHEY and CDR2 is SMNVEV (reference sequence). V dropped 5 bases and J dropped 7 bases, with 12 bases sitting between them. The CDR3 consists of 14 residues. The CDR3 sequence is CASSIWTGNSPLHF. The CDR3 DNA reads TGTGCCAGCAGTATATGGACGGGGAATTCACCCCTCCACTTT.

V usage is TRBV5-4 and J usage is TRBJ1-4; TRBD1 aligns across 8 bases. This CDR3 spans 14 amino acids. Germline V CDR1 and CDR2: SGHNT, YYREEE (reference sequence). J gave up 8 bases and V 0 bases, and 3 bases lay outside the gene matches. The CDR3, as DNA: TGTGCCAGCAGCTTGGGACAGGGGCGGGAAAAACTGTTTTTT. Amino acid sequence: CASSLGQGREKLFF.

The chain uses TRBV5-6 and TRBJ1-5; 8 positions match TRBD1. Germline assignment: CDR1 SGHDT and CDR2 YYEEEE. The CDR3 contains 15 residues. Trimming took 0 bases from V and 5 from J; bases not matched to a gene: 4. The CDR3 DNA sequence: TGTGCCAGCAGCTTGGCCAGGGGGCCGTATCAGCCCCAGCATTTT. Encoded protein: CASSLARGPYQPQHF.

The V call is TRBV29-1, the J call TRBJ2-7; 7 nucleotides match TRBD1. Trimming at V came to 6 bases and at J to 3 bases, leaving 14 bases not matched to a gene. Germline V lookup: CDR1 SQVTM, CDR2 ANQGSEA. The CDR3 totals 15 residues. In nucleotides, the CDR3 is TGCAGCGTAGAACCCGGTGCAGGGGGTGGCTACGAGCAGTACGTC. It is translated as CSVEPGAGGGYEQYV.

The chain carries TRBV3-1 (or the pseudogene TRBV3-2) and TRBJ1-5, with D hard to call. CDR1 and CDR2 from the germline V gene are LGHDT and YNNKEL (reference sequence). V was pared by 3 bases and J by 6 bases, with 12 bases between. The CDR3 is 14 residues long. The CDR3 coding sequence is TGTGCCAGCAGCCAGGCGGTCGCTTTTCAGCCCCAGCATTTT. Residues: CASSQAVAFQPQHF.